This paragraph reports one T cell receptor (beta chain). This sample is part of a study of blood T cell repertoires in COVID-19. Study overall: Sources were T cells, B-cell-depleted T cells, or PBMCs; the material itself was cDNA or gDNA.

Per the germline V gene, CDR1 is LGHDT and CDR2 is YNNKEL (reference sequence). CDR3 length equals 14 residues. V dropped 4 bases and J dropped 0 bases, with 9 bases sitting between them. Per the authors' pipeline: Amplifying reference gene primers gave estimates of nucleated cell counts. This table comes from immunoSEQ multiplex PCR, and its TCRdb copy is limited to in-frame clones, with some not included. V, J and clone size are taken as reported in that table, and D and trimming were inferred from the DNA itself. The sample shows around 150,000 clones, over 75% of them seen only once. The chain recombines TRBV3-1 (or the pseudogene TRBV3-2) with TRBJ1-2; weak D call: TRBD1 (5 bases). The sequencing input was peripheral blood. The origin of this receptor is a woman aged 45 to 65 with acute or convalescent COVID-19. DNA of the CDR3: TGTGCCAGCAGCCCAAGGGGATCTAACTATGGCTACACCTTC. Amino acids: CASSPRGSNYGYTF.